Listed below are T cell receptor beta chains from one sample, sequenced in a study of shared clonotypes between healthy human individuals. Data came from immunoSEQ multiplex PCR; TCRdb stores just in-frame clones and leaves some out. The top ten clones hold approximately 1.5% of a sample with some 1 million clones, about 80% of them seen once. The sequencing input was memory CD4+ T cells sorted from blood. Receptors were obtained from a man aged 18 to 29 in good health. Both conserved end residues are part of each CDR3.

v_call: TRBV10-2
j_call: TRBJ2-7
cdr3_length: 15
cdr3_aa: CASSDGQGYSYEQYF

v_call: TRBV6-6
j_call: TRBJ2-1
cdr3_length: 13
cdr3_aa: CASSTRRGDEQFF

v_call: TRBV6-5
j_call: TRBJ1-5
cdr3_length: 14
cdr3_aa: CASRPRQGIQPQHF

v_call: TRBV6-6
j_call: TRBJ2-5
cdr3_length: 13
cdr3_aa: CASSYTGQETQYF

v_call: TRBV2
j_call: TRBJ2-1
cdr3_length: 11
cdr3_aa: CASKYDNEQFF

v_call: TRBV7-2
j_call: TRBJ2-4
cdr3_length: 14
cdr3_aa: CASSLEGGDTIQYF

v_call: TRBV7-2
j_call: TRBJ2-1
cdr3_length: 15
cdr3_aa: CASSLIGRANNEQFF

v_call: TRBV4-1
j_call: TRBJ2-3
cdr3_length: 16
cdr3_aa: CASSQAASGGEDTQYF

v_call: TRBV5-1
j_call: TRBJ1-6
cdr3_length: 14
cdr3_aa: CASSLGQENSPLHF

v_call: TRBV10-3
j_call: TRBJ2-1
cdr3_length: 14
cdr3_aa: CAIRNVLQENEQFF

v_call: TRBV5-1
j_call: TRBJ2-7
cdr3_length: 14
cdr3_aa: CASSPDGTFYEQYF

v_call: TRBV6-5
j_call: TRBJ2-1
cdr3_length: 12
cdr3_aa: CATGQGYNEQFF

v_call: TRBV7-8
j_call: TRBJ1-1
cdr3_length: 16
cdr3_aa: CASSLAGQLMNTEAFF

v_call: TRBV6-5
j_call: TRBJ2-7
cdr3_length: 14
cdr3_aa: CASSYRQSDYEQYF

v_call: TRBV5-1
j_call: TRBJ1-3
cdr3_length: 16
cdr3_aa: CASSPMTGAGGNTIYF

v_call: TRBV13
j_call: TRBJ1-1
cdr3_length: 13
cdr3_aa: CASSLARGTEAFF

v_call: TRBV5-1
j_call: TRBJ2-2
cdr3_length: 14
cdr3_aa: CASRFGVGTGELFF

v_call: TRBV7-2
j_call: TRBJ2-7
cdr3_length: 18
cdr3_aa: CASSSINPLAGGSYEQYF

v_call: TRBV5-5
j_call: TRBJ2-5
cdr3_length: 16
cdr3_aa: CASSQSSAASQETQYF

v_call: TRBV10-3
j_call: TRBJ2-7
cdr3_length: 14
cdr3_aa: CAIRNGADTYEQYF

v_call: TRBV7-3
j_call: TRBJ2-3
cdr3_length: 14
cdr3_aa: CASSPVSGSDTQYF

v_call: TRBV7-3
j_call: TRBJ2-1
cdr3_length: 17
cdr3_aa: CASSLQPSGASHNEQFF

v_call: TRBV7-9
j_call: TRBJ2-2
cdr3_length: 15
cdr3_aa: CASSLRTGADGELFF

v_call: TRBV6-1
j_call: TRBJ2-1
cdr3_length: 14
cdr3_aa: CASRLQDSYNEQFF

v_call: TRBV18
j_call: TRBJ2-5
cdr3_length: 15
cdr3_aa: CASSPNSVTQETQYF

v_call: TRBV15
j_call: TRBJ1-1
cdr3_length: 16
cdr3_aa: CATSSTGTGPFAEAFF

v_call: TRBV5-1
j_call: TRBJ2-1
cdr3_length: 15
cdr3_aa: CASSLGGGKGGEQFF

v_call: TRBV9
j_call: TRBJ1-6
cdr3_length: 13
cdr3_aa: CASSRGEGSPLHF

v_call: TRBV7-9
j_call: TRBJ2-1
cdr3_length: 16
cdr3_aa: CASSLEWREKPNEQFF

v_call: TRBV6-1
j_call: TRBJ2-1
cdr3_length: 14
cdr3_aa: CASSGDRNYNEQFF

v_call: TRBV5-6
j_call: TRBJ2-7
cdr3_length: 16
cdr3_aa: CASSPGTAARSYEQYF

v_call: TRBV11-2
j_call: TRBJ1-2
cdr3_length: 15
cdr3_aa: CASSLAGSQVYGYTF

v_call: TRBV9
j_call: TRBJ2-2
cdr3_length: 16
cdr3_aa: CASSVDGGRKTGELFF

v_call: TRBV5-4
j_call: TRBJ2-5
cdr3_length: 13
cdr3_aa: CASSLMAAGTQYF

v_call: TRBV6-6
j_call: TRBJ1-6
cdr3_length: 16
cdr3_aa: CASSLGQISYNSPLHF

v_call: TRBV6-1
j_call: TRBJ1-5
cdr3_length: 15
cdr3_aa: CASSTGVISNQPQHF

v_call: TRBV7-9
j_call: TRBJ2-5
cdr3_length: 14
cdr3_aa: CASSLDGGSWTQYF

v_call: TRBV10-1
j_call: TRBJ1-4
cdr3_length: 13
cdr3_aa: CASSAVRGEKLFF

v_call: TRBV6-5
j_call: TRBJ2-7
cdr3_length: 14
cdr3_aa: CASSYTDRGGEQYF

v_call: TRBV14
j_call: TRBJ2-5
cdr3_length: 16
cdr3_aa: CASSPRIGQGQETQYF

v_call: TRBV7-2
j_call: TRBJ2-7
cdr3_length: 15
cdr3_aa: CASSLGTGGRNEQYF